The clone carrying this T cell receptor beta chain was seen repeatedly, ten times or more. Its antigen is unidentified. The data were taken from a study of Graves' ophthalmopathy and Graves' hyperthyroidism. Study-level points and caveats: In blood appeared most of the expanded thyroid clonotypes whose frequency exceeded 0.001.

The CDR3 runs to 13 residues. The V gene lost 7 bases and the J gene lost 2 bases, with 11 bases spanning the gap. Germline values: CDR1 SNHLY, CDR2 FYNNEI. For donors with ophthalmopathy, the disease showed moderate-to-severe activity, reached CAS ≥3 and NOSPECS ≥4, and had lasted under 3 months. Using RNA transcripts, the TCR beta CDR3 regions were amplified. HTBI-primed first-round RT-PCR preceded second-round multiplex PCR. One entry per CDR3 protein, called by TCRdb with MiXCR from the multiplex PCR reads. The data contain over 650,000 distinct CDR3 sequences, under 50% of them singletons. What was sequenced was peripheral blood. This sequence joins TRBV2 and TRBJ2-5; D is undetermined. The receptor was derived from an adult man with Graves' ophthalmopathy. CDR3: CASIDHEQETQYF. The CDR3 DNA reads as TGTGCCAGCATAGACCATGAACAAGAGACCCAGTACTTC.